These T cell receptor beta chains were read from a single sample in a study of regulatory T cells in long-lasting Graves disease. TCRdb ran MiXCR on the multiplex PCR reads and lists one entry per CDR3 protein. The top ten clones hold 16% of a sample with 350,000 to 550,000 distinct CDR3 sequences, 14% to 15% of them seen once. This sample was also put to use in a study of T cells in Graves' hyperthyroidism and ophthalmopathy.

The source material was peripheral blood mononuclear cells (PBMCs), sampled at new diagnosis, from a patient treated with antithyroid drugs. Source of these receptors: a woman aged 30 to 39 with Graves disease. Both conserved end residues are part of each CDR3. Fields, in order: V gene, J gene, D gene, clone size, CDR3 DNA, CDR3 protein. The D gene is left open where the match is weak. Part of the rows lack a size; the others show once, few, many or a class for expanded clones.

>TRBV6-6|TRBJ1-2|-|-
TGTGCCAGCAGTTACTCGCATGGCAAAGCAGGCTATGGCTACACCTTC
CASSYSHGKAGYGYTF
>TRBV12-3/TRBV12-4|TRBJ2-3|TRBD1|few
TGTGCCAGCAGTTTGATGACAGGGCCGTCCACAGATACGCAGTATTTT
CASSLMTGPSTDTQYF
>TRBV12-3/TRBV12-4|TRBJ2-1|TRBD2|many
TGTGCCAGCAGTTTATTTAGCGGGGACAATGAGCAGTTCTTC
CASSLFSGDNEQFF
>TRBV20-1|TRBJ1-6|-|-
TGCAGTGCTAGCAGGGGCTCAAATTCACCCCTCCACTTT
CSASRGSNSPLHF
>TRBV18|TRBJ2-3|TRBD2|few
TGTGCCAGCTCCCCGACCCAGGGACTAGCGGGACTAGATACGCAGTATTTT
CASSPTQGLAGLDTQYF
>TRBV6-1|TRBJ2-3|-|many
TGTGCCAGCAGCCGAATGAGGGCGGGATGGAGATTAACAGATACGCAGTATTTT
CASSRMRAGWRLTDTQYF
>TRBV3-1|TRBJ1-1|-|many
TGTGCCAGCAGTCACCAGGGGACTGAAGCTTTCTTT
CASSHQGTEAFF
>TRBV25-1|TRBJ1-3|-|-
TGTGCCAGCAGTGTGACACCTGGAAACACCATATATTTT
CASSVTPGNTIYF
>TRBV11-2|TRBJ2-7|TRBD2|many
TGTGCCAGCAGAAAAGCGGGGTTAGCCCTCTACGAGCAGTACTTC
CASRKAGLALYEQYF
>TRBV2|TRBJ2-6|-|many
TGTGCCAGCCACAGTACGTTACGGTCTGGGGCCAACGTCCTGACTTTC
CASHSTLRSGANVLTF
>TRBV18|TRBJ2-7|TRBD1|-
TGTGCCAGCTCACCATCCCGGGACAGCTCCTACGAGCAGTACTTC
CASSPSRDSSYEQYF
>TRBV5-6|TRBJ2-1|-|many
TGTGCCAGCAGCCCGACTGTGAGCTCCTACAATGAGCAGTTCTTC
CASSPTVSSYNEQFF
>TRBV12-3/TRBV12-4|TRBJ1-2|-|few
TGTGCCAGCAGTACAGTCGGGCTAGGCTATGGCTACACCTTC
CASSTVGLGYGYTF
>TRBV13|TRBJ2-7|TRBD2|-
TGTGCCAGCAGCGCGGGACTAGCGGGAGAATACGAGCAGTACTTC
CASSAGLAGEYEQYF
>TRBV27|TRBJ2-3|-|many
TGTGCCAGCAGTTTAACAGGGGGGACTAGCAGCTCCACAGATACGCAGTATTTT
CASSLTGGTSSSTDTQYF
>TRBV19|TRBJ1-1|-|-
TGTGCCAGTAGACCGGGACATAAAGGAGCTGAAGCTTTCTTT
CASRPGHKGAEAFF
>TRBV28|TRBJ2-2|-|-
TGTGCCAGCAGTTTCATTACAAAGGGCACCGGGGAGCTGTTTTTT
CASSFITKGTGELFF
>TRBV7-9|TRBJ1-2|-|many
TGTGCCAGCAGCTCGACCCAGACAGCTAACTATGGCTACACCTTC
CASSSTQTANYGYTF
>TRBV28|TRBJ2-1|-|many
TGCGCCAGCAGCTTGGCGGGGGCAGCATACAATGAGCAGTTCTTC
CASSLAGAAYNEQFF
>TRBV20-1|TRBJ2-7|-|many
TGCAGTGCTAGAGCTAGAGGGTCCTACGAGCAGTACTTC
CSARARGSYEQYF
>TRBV13|TRBJ1-2|TRBD1|many
TGTGCCAGCAGCGCTCGGACAGGGACCGGCTACACCTTC
CASSARTGTGYTF
>TRBV11-3|TRBJ2-5|-|many
TGTGCCAGCAGCTTGGCCGGAGGCCCCTCTCCCCAGTACTTC
CASSLAGGPSPQYF
>TRBV10-3|TRBJ1-6|-|many
TGTGCCATCAGGAGGGAAGGGGAATCACCCCTCCACTTT
CAIRREGESPLHF
>TRBV9|TRBJ2-1|-|few
TGTGCCAGCAGCACTACAATAACGTCCCATGAGCAGTTCTTC
CASSTTITSHEQFF